This T cell receptor beta chain appears in the sequencing data of a study of T cells after yellow fever vaccination. Study-level background: Fractions of low cell number were prepared using SMART-Seq v4 Ultra Low Input.

A few counts support this clonotype. Antigen: not known. Generation of TCR cDNA used 5'RACE template switching (which added a universal primer site and UMIs). MiXCR was run by TCRdb on the 5' RACE reads, yielding one entry per CDR3 protein. Among approximately 600,000 distinct CDR3 sequences, about 12% were seen once, and the ten largest hold more than 13%. General study results and limits: Post-booster repertoires again held most primary-vaccination clones (96% CD4, 88% CD8).

The CDR3 has 13 amino acids. V lost 1 base and J 10 bases, leaving 13 bases between the germline ends. Germline CDR1 is SGHVS and CDR2 is FQNEAQ. The TCR comes from a man between 25 and 39 years old who received the YFV17D yellow fever vaccine. The input for sequencing was PBMCs, taken on the day of the yellow fever booster vaccination. The chain uses TRBV7-8 and TRBJ2-5; weak D call: TRBD1 (6 bases). In nucleotides, the CDR3 is TGTGCCAGCAGCTTAGGACAGGTTTCAGACCAGTACTTC. It specifies CASSLGQVSDQYF.